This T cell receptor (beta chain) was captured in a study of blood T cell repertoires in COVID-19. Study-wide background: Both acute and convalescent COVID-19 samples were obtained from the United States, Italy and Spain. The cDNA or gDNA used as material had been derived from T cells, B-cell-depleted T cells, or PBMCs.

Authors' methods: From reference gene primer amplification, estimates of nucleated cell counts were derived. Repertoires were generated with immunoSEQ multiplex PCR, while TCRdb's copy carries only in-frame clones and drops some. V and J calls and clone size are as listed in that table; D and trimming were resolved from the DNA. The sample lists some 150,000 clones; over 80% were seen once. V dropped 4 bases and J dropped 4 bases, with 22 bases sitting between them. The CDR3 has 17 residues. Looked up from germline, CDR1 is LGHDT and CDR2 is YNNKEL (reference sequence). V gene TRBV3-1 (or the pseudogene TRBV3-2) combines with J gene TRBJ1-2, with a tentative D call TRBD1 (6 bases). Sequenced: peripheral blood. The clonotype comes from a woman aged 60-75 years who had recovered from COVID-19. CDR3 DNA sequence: TGTGCCAGCAGCCTCCAGGGAAGGGACACGAAGTCCTATGGCTACACCTTC. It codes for CASSLQGRDTKSYGYTF.